This T cell receptor (beta chain) was retrieved from a study of tissue T cells after allogeneic stem cell transplantation. Whole-study findings and limits: In patients and mice, blood and spleen missed much of tissue repertoire.

In regard to this clone: Antigen unknown. The genes are named according to mouse. The read comes to an end 1 residue before the CDR3 does, leaving the germline J gene to fill in the end.

Germline CDR1 reads NSHNY; CDR2 reads SYGAGN. The CDR3 runs to 16 residues. J was trimmed by 0 bases and V by 2 bases; bases with no gene match: 8. TCRbeta CDR3 was sequenced at survey depth with template counts. The data were produced by immunoSEQ multiplex PCR, yet TCRdb's version contains in-frame clones alone and is incomplete. The data show 2,500 to 3,500 clones, roughly 44% seen once. Time point denoted: mouse harvest day 14 after allogeneic transplant. Each mouse received 10^7 T-cell-depleted marrow cells plus 10^6 splenic CD5+ T cells by tail vein. Sample: gut tissue. The rearrangement links TRBV13-1 to TRBJ2-7; 7 bases are a match to TRBD2. The receptor's source is a female BALB/c mouse given C57BL/6 T cells with graft-versus-host disease after an allogeneic hematopoietic cell transplant. Here the CDR3 reads CASSDRPGGGSYEQYF. The DNA read from the CDR3 is TGTGCCAGCAGTGACCGACCCGGGGGGGGCTCCTATGAACAGTAC.